Below are 31 T cell receptor beta chains sequenced from a single sample in a study of blood T cell repertoires in COVID-19. Some clones are missing from TCRdb's copy, which holds only in-frame ones; the method was immunoSEQ multiplex PCR. The sample includes around 140,000 clones, 60% to 80% of them seen just once. The material sequenced was peripheral blood. Receptors were obtained from a woman in her 70s with acute or convalescent COVID-19.

With respect to this clone: It may be a read error: a sequence one base away is much more abundant. The chain recombines TRBV7-9 with TRBJ1-2; 8 bases agree with TRBD1. This CDR3 comprises 14 residues. With 1 base clipped from V and 4 bases from J, the junction kept 2 bases outside the gene matches. Germline CDR1 is SEHNR and CDR2 is FQNEAQ (reference sequence). DNA for the CDR3: TGTGCCAGCAGCTTAGACAGGGGGAGCTATGGCTACACCTTC. Amino acid sequence: CASSLDRGSYGYTF.

V is TRBV10-3 and J is TRBJ2-2, with 11 bases matching TRBD2. V lost 6 bases and J lost 2; bases outside the gene matches: 8. The CDR3 consists of 17 residues. Germline V lookup: CDR1 ENHRY, CDR2 SYGVKD. CDR3 protein: CAISATSGGLNTGELFF. The CDR3 DNA is TGTGCCATCAGCGCTACTAGCGGGGGTCTTAACACCGGGGAGCTGTTTTTT.

The rearrangement links TRBV28 to TRBJ1-2; perhaps TRBD1 as D (6 bases). Trimming shortened V by 5 bases and J by 4 bases, and 20 bases separated the two germline ends. The CDR3 consists of 16 residues. Looked up from germline, CDR1 is MDHEN and CDR2 is SYDVKM. Here the CDR3 reads CASSASVGAWGYGYTF. The CDR3, as DNA: TGTGCCAGCAGTGCATCTGTGGGGGCTTGGGGCTATGGCTACACCTTC.

This rearrangement joins TRBV2 to TRBJ1-2; a weak D match, TRBD1 (6 bases). The germline V gene has CDR1 SNHLY and CDR2 FYNNEI. There are 14 residues in the CDR3. V shed 8 bases and J shed 5 bases, with 18 bases lying between them. The CDR3 here is CASEMGGRRYGYTF. The DNA of the CDR3 is TGTGCCAGCGAAATGGGGGGGCGACGGTATGGCTACACCTTC.

This chain connects TRBV2 to TRBJ1-1; the D gene is possibly TRBD1 (5 bases). Germline values: CDR1 SNHLY, CDR2 FYNNEI. V lost 8 bases, J lost 0 bases, and 10 bases lay in between. The CDR3 length is 13 residues. Here the CDR3 reads CASAGLLNTEAFF. DNA for the CDR3: TGTGCCAGCGCAGGGCTACTGAACACTGAAGCTTTCTTT. Variable domain in full (rest from reference TRBV2 and TRBJ1-1): EPEVTQTPSHQVTQMGQEVILRCVPISNHLYFYWYRQILGQKVEFLVSFYNNEISEKSEIFDDQFSVERPDGSNFTLKIRSTKLEDSAMYFCASAGLLNTEAFFGQGTRLTVV.

The chain has TRBV9 and TRBJ2-1; TRBD1 matches 9 bases. V trimming: 0 bases; J trimming: 8 bases; junction bases outside the gene matches: 6. The CDR3 is made up of 15 amino acids. Germline lookup yields CDR1 SGDLS and CDR2 YYNGEE. CDR3 residues: CASSVGGTGSHEQFF. DNA of the CDR3: TGTGCCAGCAGCGTAGGGGGGACAGGGTCCCATGAGCAGTTCTTC.

The sample holds a few counts of this clone. The chain joins TRBV5-6 to TRBJ2-7; no definite D call. The CDR3 extends over 11 amino acids. Germline V gene lookup returns CDR1 SGHDT and CDR2 YYEEEE. The V gene lost 1 base and the J gene lost 6 bases, with 5 bases spanning the gap. DNA of the CDR3: TGTGCCAGCAGCTTGTCGGTCGAGCAGTACTTC. It yields the protein CASSLSVEQYF.

The chain is built from TRBV5-1 and TRBJ1-1; D perhaps matches TRBD1 (6 bases). The V gene's germline CDR1 is SGHRS and CDR2 YFSETQ. V lost 5 bases to trimming and J lost 0 bases, with 14 bases between them. CDR3 size: 15 residues. CDR3 residues: CASRWGTSMNTEAFF. For the CDR3, the DNA is TGCGCCAGCAGGTGGGGGACAAGCATGAACACTGAAGCTTTCTTT.

V usage is TRBV30 and J usage is TRBJ1-1; tentatively, D is TRBD1 (5 bases). The CDR3 loop spans 11 amino acids. V was cut by 5 bases and J by 11 bases, with 15 bases left in between. Germline lookup yields CDR1 GTSNPN and CDR2 SVGIG (reference sequence). CDR3 bases: TGTGCCTGGGCCCTGGGAGGGGACGCTTTCTTT. Its translation is CAWALGGDAFF.

V and J are TRBV10-3 and TRBJ2-7; TRBD2 might be the D (7 bases). The CDR3 is 13 residues long. Trimming took off 0 bases at V and 6 bases at J, with 9 bases between the two ends. CDR1 is ENHRY and CDR2 is SYGVKD in the germline V gene. The CDR3, as DNA: TGTGCCATCAGTGAGTCGGGAGGGGGCGAGCAGTACTTC. The encoded protein is CAISESGGGEQYF.

This clone was seen more than once but under ten times. This sequence joins TRBV9 and TRBJ2-1, with 7 positions matching TRBD2. The CDR3 length is 17 residues. V gave up 0 bases and J gave up 1 base; unmatched junction bases: 7. Germline V lookup: CDR1 SGDLS, CDR2 YYNGEE. This chain's CDR3 is CASSVAASGRSYNEQFF. In DNA form, the CDR3 reads TGTGCCAGCAGCGTAGCGGCTAGCGGACGATCCTACAATGAGCAGTTCTTC.

V is TRBV6-5 and J is TRBJ2-3, with 10 bases that match TRBD2. Trimming at V came to 6 bases and at J to 2 bases, leaving 5 bases not matched to a gene. The germline CDR1 and CDR2 sequences are MNHEY and SVGAGI. CDR3 length equals 15 residues. The CDR3 loop reads CASRSGRGPTDTQYF. In DNA, the CDR3 is TGTGCCAGCAGGAGCGGGAGGGGACCCACAGATACGCAGTATTTT.

This clone has only a few counts. V gene TRBV5-1 combines with J gene TRBJ2-1; 10 bases are shared with TRBD2. V dropped 0 bases and J dropped 2; count of bases not matched to a gene: 2. Germline V gene data show CDR1 as SGHRS and CDR2 as YFSETQ. The CDR3 loop spans 16 amino acids. The chain's CDR3 is CASSLGTSGTYNEQFF. The CDR3 DNA sequence: TGCGCCAGCAGCTTGGGGACTAGCGGTACCTACAATGAGCAGTTCTTC.

The chain is built from TRBV11-3 and TRBJ2-2; 7 bases agree with TRBD2. The germline CDR1 and CDR2 sequences are SGHNT and YENEEA. V lost 5 bases and J lost 7; bases outside the gene matches: 10. This CDR3 is built from 15 residues. CDR3 amino acids: CASSPRTSQGGELFF. The CDR3 DNA sequence: TGTGCCAGCAGCCCGAGGACTAGTCAAGGCGGGGAGCTGTTTTTT.

This sequence joins TRBV28 and TRBJ2-1; a weak D match, TRBD1 (6 bases). CDR1 and CDR2 from the germline V gene are MDHEN and SYDVKM. The CDR3 is 13 amino acids. V shed 6 bases and J shed 9 bases, with 15 bases lying between them. The CDR3 DNA sequence: TGTGCCAGCAGAACAGGGCCCGGAGGTGAGCAGTTCTTC. It is translated as CASRTGPGGEQFF.

The V gene is TRBV5-1, the J gene TRBJ2-7; D unclear. Per the germline V gene, CDR1 is SGHRS and CDR2 is YFSETQ. Between the trimmed V and J ends, which lost 4 bases and 0 bases, there was a span of 11 bases. The CDR3 contains 14 residues. CDR3 coding DNA: TGCGCCAGCAGCGTTTCTCCCAGCTCCTACGAGCAGTACTTC. Amino acids: CASSVSPSSYEQYF.

The gene calls are TRBV2 and TRBJ2-5, with D possibly matching TRBD1 (6 bases). Germline CDR1 and CDR2: SNHLY and FYNNEI. There are 13 residues in the CDR3. The germline V and J ends were trimmed by 6 bases and 5 bases, with 13 bases remaining between them. The CDR3, as DNA: TGTGCCAGCAGACACCCTCAGGGGGAGACCCAGTACTTC. Protein sequence: CASRHPQGETQYF.

The chain has TRBV27 and TRBJ2-5, with D uncertain. V lost 4 bases to trimming and J lost 0 bases, with 9 bases between them. CDR3 size: 14 residues. Germline loops: CDR1 MNHEY, CDR2 SMNVEV (reference sequence). This chain's CDR3 is CASSSTRYQETQYF. The CDR3 DNA sequence: TGTGCCAGCAGTTCCACCCGGTACCAAGAGACCCAGTACTTC.

This chain connects TRBV10-2 to TRBJ1-3; D gene uncertain. The CDR3 length is 13 residues. V dropped 3 bases and J dropped 10 bases, with 13 bases sitting between them. Germline assignment: CDR1 WSHSY and CDR2 SAAADI. The CDR3, as DNA: TGCGCCAGCAGTGAAGGGAGTCCGGGTACCATATATTTT. This gives the protein CASSEGSPGTIYF.

This clone was counted a single time. V gene TRBV27 combines with J gene TRBJ2-1; a weak D match, TRBD1 (5 bases). The V gene's germline CDR1 is MNHEY and CDR2 SMNVEV (reference sequence). Trimming shortened V by 2 bases and J by 5 bases, and 13 bases separated the two germline ends. The CDR3 is 15 amino acids. The CDR3 sequence is CASSLLEGAHNEQFF. CDR3 bases: TGTGCCAGCAGTTTACTTGAAGGGGCTCACAATGAGCAGTTCTTC.

The chain uses TRBV27 and TRBJ2-1, with TRBD1 matching 7 bases. This CDR3 has 14 amino acids. V lost 9 bases and J lost 1; bases outside the gene matches: 6. CDR1 and CDR2 from the germline V gene are MNHEY and SMNVEV (reference sequence). CDR3 nucleotides: TGTGCCAGTCTTCCGGACAGGTCCTACAATGAGCAGTTCTTC. Its translation: CASLPDRSYNEQFF.

The CDR3 region has the DNA TGCGCCAGCAGCCAAGACCCCCCCGTGAGTGTGTACTTC. It codes for CASSQDPPVSVYF. The V and J genes are TRBV4-1 and TRBJ2-7; no reliable D call. CDR3 length: 13 amino acids. V dropped 0 bases and J dropped 12 bases, with 15 bases sitting between them. CDR1 MGHRA and CDR2 YSYEKL come from the germline V gene.

V is TRBV12-3 or TRBV12-4 and J is TRBJ2-5; D is unresolved. The ends were cut back, 2 bases at V and 7 bases at J, with 11 bases in the middle. This CDR3 region has 13 residues. The CDR3 spells CASSLSSPRTQYF. DNA for the CDR3: TGTGCCAGCAGTTTAAGTAGCCCCCGGACCCAGTACTTC.

The chain uses TRBV19 and TRBJ2-2; TRBD2 aligns across 10 bases. V dropped 1 base and J dropped 6; count of bases not matched to a gene: 8. This CDR3 comprises 17 residues. Per germline, CDR1 LNHDA and CDR2 SQIVND (reference sequence). The CDR3: CASSIAPLAGAPGELFF. The CDR3 bases are TGTGCCAGTAGTATAGCCCCCCTAGCGGGAGCCCCCGGGGAGCTGTTTTTT. Supplemented by reference TRBV19 and TRBJ2-2, the full variable domain reads DGGITQSPKYLFRKEGQNVTLSCEQNLNHDAMYWYRQDPGQGLRLIYYSQIVNDFQKGDIAEGYSVSREKKESFPLTVTSAQKNPTAFYLCASSIAPLAGAPGELFFGEGSRLTVL.

The rearrangement uses TRBV24-1 and TRBJ2-1; 11 bases agree with TRBD2. This CDR3 contains 17 residues. Germline CDR1 and CDR2: KGHDR and SFDVKD. The junction had 10 bases not matched to a gene; V was cut back by 3 bases and J by 7 bases. CDR3 amino acids: CATSDPRTSGRVNEQFF. DNA of the CDR3: TGTGCCACCAGTGATCCCAGAACTAGCGGGAGAGTAAATGAGCAGTTCTTC.

This clone was observed a handful of times. The chain joins TRBV19 to TRBJ2-1; possibly TRBD1 for D (7 bases). The CDR3 totals 13 residues. Deletions cut 5 bases from V and 6 bases from J, with 11 bases between. The germline V gene has CDR1 LNHDA and CDR2 SQIVND (reference sequence). Written as DNA, the CDR3 is TGTGCCAGTAGTGACAGGGAGGTCAATGAGCAGTTCTTC. This codes for CASSDREVNEQFF. The full variable domain, with the rest looked up from reference TRBV19 and TRBJ2-1, is DGGITQSPKYLFRKEGQNVTLSCEQNLNHDAMYWYRQDPGQGLRLIYYSQIVNDFQKGDIAEGYSVSREKKESFPLTVTSAQKNPTAFYLCASSDREVNEQFFGPGTRLTVL.

The J gene is TRBJ2-1, the V gene TRBV10-1; the D is unclear. Trimming cost V 2 bases and J 8 bases, with 13 bases left between them. Germline V gene lookup returns CDR1 WNHNN and CDR2 SYGVQD (reference sequence). This CDR3 comprises 14 residues. This chain's CDR3 is CASSEKRPEDEQFF. For the CDR3, the DNA is TGCGCCAGCAGTGAGAAACGGCCCGAGGATGAGCAGTTCTTC.

The V call is TRBV30, the J call TRBJ1-2; D is unclear. This CDR3 has 12 residues. Germline V lookup: CDR1 GTSNPN, CDR2 SVGIG (reference sequence). The V and J ends lost 2 bases and 5 bases respectively, with 9 bases between them. CDR3 DNA: TGTGCCTGGAGTTGGGCGAAATATGGCTACACCTTC. Protein product: CAWSWAKYGYTF.

The chain employs TRBV30 and TRBJ2-7; 7 bases map to TRBD1. Germline CDR1 and CDR2: GTSNPN and SVGIG (reference sequence). This CDR3 comprises 16 residues. V gave up 4 bases and J gave up 2 bases; unmatched junction bases: 14. CDR3 bases: TGTGCCTGGACCCGAGGATGGGACAGCGGCACCTACGAGCAGTACTTC. Amino acids: CAWTRGWDSGTYEQYF.

V is TRBV28 and J is TRBJ1-2; weak D call: TRBD1 (6 bases). CDR3 length equals 16 residues. The V and J ends lost 5 bases and 2 bases respectively, with 18 bases between them. Germline V gives CDR1 MDHEN, CDR2 SYDVKM. The CDR3 nucleotides are TGTGCCAGCAGTCCGATCGGACAGCTTAACAACTATGGCTACACCTTC. This translates into CASSPIGQLNNYGYTF.

The chain has TRBV6-2 or TRBV6-3 and TRBJ2-7; the D is unclear. The V and J ends lost 0 bases and 5 bases respectively, with 11 bases between them. Germline lookup yields CDR1 MNHEY and CDR2 SVGEGT. The CDR3 contains 14 residues. The CDR3 spells CASSYSFGRDEQYF. For the CDR3, the DNA is TGTGCCAGCAGTTACTCGTTCGGTCGGGACGAGCAGTACTTC.